The next 9 T cell receptor beta chains were all read from a single sample in a study of CD8 T cells in Susac syndrome. RNA, at roughly 0.45 to 1 ug, was reverse transcribed with random hexamers. TCRdb fed the immunoSEQ multiplex PCR reads into MiXCR, producing one record per CDR3 protein. In the table there are more than 150,000 distinct CDR3 sequences, around 95% of which are singletons. The specimen sequenced was CD4+ T cells from PBMCs. These receptors were collected from a human donor with Susac syndrome.

This chain connects TRBV6-5 to TRBJ1-6, with D uncertain. Per the germline V gene, CDR1 is MNHEY and CDR2 is SVGAGI. Trimming took off 6 bases at V and 8 bases at J, with 17 bases between the two ends. The CDR3 consists of 15 residues. CDR3 protein: CASSPMRTIDSPLHF. DNA of the CDR3: TGTGCCAGCAGCCCTATGAGGACGATCGATTCACCCCTCCACTTT.

The chain employs TRBV5-1 and TRBJ2-2; 7 nucleotides line up with TRBD1. Germline CDR1 SGHRS, CDR2 YFSETQ. V was clipped by 4 bases and J by 5 bases; unmatched bases: 5. The CDR3 contains 14 residues. CDR3: CASSRRQGTGELFF. The CDR3 coding sequence is TGCGCCAGCAGCCGGCGACAGGGAACCGGGGAGCTGTTTTTT.

V usage is TRBV25-1 and J usage is TRBJ1-2; D is unresolved. The germline CDR1 and CDR2 sequences are MGHDK and SYGVNS. The CDR3 contains 13 residues. V lost 1 base and J 4 bases, leaving 7 bases between the germline ends. This CDR3 is CASSESETYGYTF. CDR3 DNA: TGTGCCAGCAGTGAATCCGAAACCTATGGCTACACCTTC.

The rearrangement uses TRBV3-1 and TRBJ2-1, with 10 bases aligning to TRBD2. After removal of 4 bases from V and 5 bases from J, the junction contained 5 bases not matched to a gene. The CDR3 runs 15 residues. Germline loops: CDR1 LGHDT, CDR2 YNNKEL (reference sequence). CDR3 nucleotides: TGTGCCAGCAGCCCCCTAGCGGGGGCCGACAATGAGCAGTTCTTC. It yields the protein CASSPLAGADNEQFF.

The CDR3 loop is CASSSTGWDEQYF. In DNA form, the CDR3 reads TGTGCCAGCAGCTCGACAGGGTGGGACGAGCAGTACTTC. J is TRBJ2-7 and V is TRBV3-1, with 7 bases aligning to TRBD1. The CDR3 is 13 residues long. Germline-derived CDR1 and CDR2 are LGHDT and YNNKEL (reference sequence). The ends lost 5 bases at V and 5 bases at J; junction bases unmatched: 6.

This clonotype was seen once. CDR3 DNA sequence: TGTGCCAGCACCCGTGTTCTGGATTCACCCCTCCACTTT. Its protein product is CASTRVLDSPLHF. V usage is TRBV2 and J usage is TRBJ1-6; D is ambiguous. This CDR3 contains 13 residues. Trimming removed 7 bases at V and 8 bases at J, with 12 bases between. From germline, CDR1 is SNHLY and CDR2 FYNNEI.

As to this clonotype: At one end the junction does not follow the germline gene, possibly because of a read error. This rearrangement joins TRBV9 to TRBJ1-5; a weak D match, TRBD1 (6 bases). The germline CDR1 and CDR2 sequences are SGDLS and YYNGEE. The CDR3 has 16 amino acids. The CDR3 protein is CASSVGRGGHNQSQHF. Written as DNA, the CDR3 is TGTGCCAGCAGCGTAGGACGGGGGGGACACAATCAGTCCCAGCATTTT.

This chain joins TRBV29-1 and TRBJ2-5; possible D gene TRBD1, 7 bases. Trimming cost V 3 bases and J 5 bases, with 13 bases left between them. The CDR3 runs 13 residues. Germline V lookup: CDR1 SQVTM, CDR2 ANQGSEA. The CDR3 reads CSVDGRGAETQYF. The CDR3 DNA reads as TGCAGCGTTGACGGCAGGGGGGCTGAGACCCAGTACTTC.

The chain has TRBV27 and TRBJ1-2; perhaps TRBD1 as D (5 bases). The germline V gene has CDR1 MNHEY and CDR2 SMNVEV (reference sequence). V shed 2 bases and J shed 9 bases, with 16 bases lying between them. This CDR3 region has 14 residues. CDR3 amino acids: CASSLMGEGNSYTF. As DNA, the CDR3 is TGTGCCAGCAGTTTAATGGGGGAGGGAAACAGCTACACCTTC.